The TCR gamma chain described here comes from a study of γδ T cells in repeated Plasmodium falciparum infection. Study in general: Four controlled malaria infections with P. falciparum NF54 spanned less than 850 days. Timepoints: baseline, immediately before selected infections, and 21 days after every infection. Overall study results and limits: Malian children's Vdelta2-negative repertoires appeared more expanded and less diverse than Australians'.

Per the germline V gene, CDR1 is GITISATS and CDR2 is ISYDGTV (reference sequence). V trimming: 3 bases; J trimming: 4 bases; junction bases outside the gene matches: 18. This CDR3 is built from 17 residues. Gammadelta T cells were flow-sorted from PBMC into Vgamma9/Vdelta2+ and Vdelta2-negative populations for bulk analysis. There are a few counts of this clone. Its antigen remains unidentified. It differs at one base from a far larger clone, so likely a read error. The same CDR3 arises from other DNA sequences in this sample as well. Each sorted gammadelta sample had TRG and TRD chains sequenced. TCRdb fed the multiplex PCR reads into CATT to redo clone calling. The sample shows over 25,000 gamma-chain clones, 2.5% to 3.5% of them seen only once.

Sequencing was carried out using gamma-delta T cells from blood. The rearrangement joins TRGV9 to TRGJ1 or TRGJ2. The J gene, missing from TCRdb, was assigned here through DNA to germline matching. The sequence was collected from a pool of human donors (malaria-infected and uninfected, not separated). The CDR3 reads CALWEPTTPWNYYKKLF. The CDR3 nucleotides read TGTGCCTTGTGGGAGCCAACAACCCCCTGGAACTATTATAAGAAACTCTTT.